This T cell receptor (beta chain) was identified in a study of Ad26.COV2.S vaccination and SARS-CoV-2 variants. This clone showed up just a few times. Method: immunoSEQ multiplex PCR; TCRdb's copy keeps in-frame clones and lacks some. Of some 340,000 clones in the sample, 86% were seen once. Indicated treatment: about 20 received Ad26.COV2.S at low or high dose, single or two shots; 5 received placebo; per-sample allocation not given. Sample collection was performed on day 63 after the first vaccine or placebo injection. The sample consisted of peripheral blood, taken in a trial of Ad26.COV2.S vaccine versus placebo. This receptor was identified in a person aged 18-65 years who received the Ad26.COV2.S COVID-19 vaccine or a placebo.

This CDR3 is CASSQWIMNTEAFF. Written as DNA, the CDR3 is TGCGCCAGCAGCCAGTGGATTATGAACACTGAAGCTTTCTTT. The chain carries TRBV4-1 and TRBJ1-1, with unresolved D. The CDR3 covers 14 residues. Germline CDR1 reads MGHRA; CDR2 reads YSYEKL. Deletions cut 3 bases from V and 0 bases from J, with 8 bases between.